This T cell receptor (beta chain) was sequenced for a study of blood T cell repertoires in COVID-19. Turning to the study itself: COVID-19 samples collected from the United States, Italy and Spain covered acute and convalescent phases. Sources were T cells, B-cell-depleted T cells, or PBMCs; the material itself was cDNA or gDNA.

Original processing methods: Estimates of nucleated cell counts were drawn from the amplification of reference gene primers. Produced via immunoSEQ multiplex PCR; TCRdb's table is partial and in-frame only. D and trimming come from the DNA, and the V and J calls and clone size come from that table. In the table there are about 180,000 clones, about four fifths of which are singletons. V shed 11 bases and J shed 4 bases, with 17 bases lying between them. The CDR3 runs to 13 residues. The germline CDR1 and CDR2 sequences are SNHLY and FYNNEI. Sequenced: peripheral blood. The V call is TRBV2, the J call TRBJ1-1; D unresolved. The source is a human donor in a cohort sampled during active COVID-19. CDR3 nucleotides: TGTGCCGCCACCGGGAACAGCGGCACTGAAGCTTTCTTT. Its translation is CAATGNSGTEAFF.